The 10 T cell receptor beta chains below were found in one sample sequenced in a study of sequential checkpoint blockade in melanoma (dated by TCRdb to the late 2010s). The intended sense of this specimen's treatment or condition label: randomized to nivolumab then ipilimumab (arm A) or the reverse (arm B). Library generation was performed with the immunoSEQ multiplex PCR assay. TCRdb's version of the immuneACCESS table is confined to in-frame rearrangements and falls short of the full clone set. An unresolved V gene accounts for under half of the shortfall where checked; the remainder is of unknown origin. The sample yields under 25,000 clones; over 70% were counted once. Of the sample, approximately 34% is held by the ten largest clones. Sequenced material: CD8+ T cells sorted from blood (inferred from file names), taken from a patient given nivolumab and ipilimumab in sequence. These receptors were taken from a human donor with melanoma.

The CDR3 spells CASRYGVAAGELFF. In nucleotides, the CDR3 is TGTGCCAGCAGATACGGGGTCGCGGCCGGGGAGCTGTTTTTT. The chain joins TRBV5-4 to TRBJ2-2; TRBD2 is a possible D gene (5 bases). Per the germline V gene, CDR1 is SGHNT and CDR2 is YYREEE (reference sequence). The V gene lost 5 bases and the J gene lost 6 bases, with 14 bases spanning the gap. The CDR3 length is 14 residues.

The rearrangement links TRBV7-6 to TRBJ2-5; a possible D gene is TRBD1 (6 bases). V lost 5 bases and J 5 bases, leaving 12 bases between the germline ends. The CDR3 runs 13 residues. Per the germline V gene, CDR1 is SGHVS and CDR2 is FNYEAQ. The CDR3 loop reads CASSPRQAETQYF. CDR3 sequence (DNA): TGTGCCAGCAGCCCAAGACAGGCGGAGACCCAGTACTTC.

This clone was seen a single time. The chain recombines TRBV7-8 with TRBJ2-7; maybe TRBD1 (5 bases). This CDR3 is built from 12 residues. Germline assignment: CDR1 SGHVS and CDR2 FQNEAQ. V was shortened by 4 bases and J by 5 bases, with 9 bases between the two germline ends. The CDR3 is CASSSGYHEQYF. CDR3 DNA: TGTGCCAGCAGCTCAGGGTACCACGAGCAGTACTTC.

V gene TRBV9 combines with J gene TRBJ2-3; 8 bases fit TRBD2. Unmatched junction bases numbered 10, after V lost 0 bases and J lost 1 base. This CDR3 contains 18 residues. Germline V gene data show CDR1 as SGDLS and CDR2 as YYNGEE. CDR3 sequence reads: CASSVAQQGSGGTDTQYF. DNA of the CDR3: TGTGCCAGCAGCGTAGCCCAACAGGGTAGCGGGGGCACAGATACGCAGTATTTT.

This sequence joins TRBV5-1 and TRBJ2-5, with 7 bases identical to TRBD2. The J call is doubtful: the DNA matches TRBJ2-7 better. CDR3 size: 17 residues. Germline lookup yields CDR1 SGHRS and CDR2 YFSETQ. The CDR3 loop reads CASSLAPGREDSYEQYF. Written as DNA, the CDR3 is TGCGCCAGCAGCTTGGCCCCGGGGAGGGAGGACTCCTACGAGCAGTACTTC.

V and J are TRBV6-5 and TRBJ1-1, with D possibly matching TRBD1 (6 bases). The length of the CDR3 is 14 residues. The V gene lost 2 bases and the J gene lost 3 bases, with 10 bases spanning the gap. The germline V gene has CDR1 MNHEY and CDR2 SVGAGI. The CDR3 nucleotides are TGTGCCAGCAGTTACGGGGGCGCGGACACTGAAGCTTTCTTT. This gives the protein CASSYGGADTEAFF.

V is TRBV19 and J is TRBJ1-2; D is possibly TRBD1 (6 bases). The CDR3 sequence is 13 residues long. Germline CDR1 reads LNHDA; CDR2 reads SQIVND (reference sequence). Deletions cut 7 bases from V and 8 bases from J, with 17 bases between. Here the CDR3 DNA reads TGTGCCAGTACCTCCCCGGACAGAGGAGGCTACACCTTC. Its translation is CASTSPDRGGYTF.

The V gene is TRBV19, the J gene TRBJ2-3; possibly TRBD1 for D (6 bases). This CDR3 region has 17 residues. Deletions cut 6 bases from V and 1 base from J, with 20 bases between. CDR1 and CDR2 from the germline V gene are LNHDA and SQIVND (reference sequence). Here the CDR3 reads CASRSRVAGDGTDTQYF. The CDR3 DNA sequence: TGTGCCAGTAGGAGCAGAGTGGCAGGGGACGGCACAGATACGCAGTATTTT. Variable domain in full (rest from reference TRBV19 and TRBJ2-3): DGGITQSPKYLFRKEGQNVTLSCEQNLNHDAMYWYRQDPGQGLRLIYYSQIVNDFQKGDIAEGYSVSREKKESFPLTVTSAQKNPTAFYLCASRSRVAGDGTDTQYFGPGTRLTVL.

J is TRBJ2-1 and V is TRBV9; 7 bases are shared with TRBD1. V gave up 4 bases and J gave up 2 bases; unmatched junction bases: 6. The germline V gene encodes CDR1 SGDLS and CDR2 YYNGEE. There are 15 residues in the CDR3. CDR3 bases: TGTGCCAGCAGCCCCCGACAGGGAACCTACAATGAGCAGTTCTTC. It codes for CASSPRQGTYNEQFF.

The chain recombines TRBV2 with TRBJ2-7; D call uncertain. The CDR3 spans 13 residues. Looked up from germline, CDR1 is SNHLY and CDR2 is FYNNEI. The ends were cut back, 4 bases at V and 2 bases at J, with 9 bases in the middle. The CDR3 sequence is CASSAGWAYEQYF. The CDR3 DNA follows: TGTGCCAGCAGTGCAGGCTGGGCCTACGAGCAGTACTTC.